This T cell receptor beta chain stems from a study of OX40 agonist ivuxolimab in advanced cancers. The protocol was immunoSEQ multiplex PCR, while the TCRdb copy is restricted to in-frame clones and leaves out a portion. The table shows approximately 72,000 clones, with around 90% occurring only once. This CDR3 has 16 residues. Germline lookup yields CDR1 SGHAT and CDR2 FQDESV (reference sequence). With 5 bases clipped from V and 4 bases from J, the junction kept 11 bases outside the gene matches. The sequencing here drew on CD4+ or CD8+ T cells sorted from blood, taken in a trial of the OX40 agonist ivuxolimab. The chain carries TRBV11-1 and TRBJ1-2; 9 positions agree with TRBD1. The sequence was collected from an adult with an advanced solid tumor such as melanoma, head and neck, liver or kidney cancer. The CDR3 DNA sequence: TGTGCCAGCAGCCCCCAGGACAGGGGCGATTTCTATGGCTACACCTTC. Translation: CASSPQDRGDFYGYTF.